This T cell receptor (beta chain) was observed in a study of vaccination and CD4 T cells after COVID-19. Germline CDR1 is SGHTA and CDR2 is FQGNSA. There are 15 residues in the CDR3. Trimming took 5 bases from V and 0 from J, leaving 14 bases between them. In the case of this clonotype: Its matching antigen is unknown.

The treatment is: roughly 10-day PBMC culture with coronavirus spike peptide pools or control peptides (ViraFEST assay). Fresh IL-2 medium was used to replace half of the medium on days 3 and 7. Sequenced with the Oncomine TCR Beta short-read assay was DNA taken from cultured CD4+ T cells. MiXCR, run by TCRdb on the PCR reads, gives a single entry per CDR3 protein. The profile shows tens of thousands of distinct CDR3 sequences, about three fifths of them singletons. The sample consisted of CD4+ T cells from blood, cultured in vitro. The chain links TRBV7-2 to TRBJ2-7, with D maybe TRBD2 (6 bases). The source is a human donor who had recovered from COVID-19. CDR3 nucleotide sequence: TGTGCCAGCAGCCTAGGAGGGGTTAGCTCCTACGAGCAGTACTTC. This translates into CASSLGGVSSYEQYF.